A single T cell receptor beta chain is shown here with its context. What it binds is unknown. Per the germline V gene, CDR1 is SGHDN and CDR2 is FVKESK. The CDR3 runs 11 residues. V gave up 1 base and J gave up 7 bases, with 5 bases separating them. These data belong to a study of shared clonotypes between healthy human individuals. Terminally differentiated effector memory CD45RA+ cells were excluded from the naive CD8 cells, which were CD45RO-negative and positively selected for CCR7. Method: immunoSEQ multiplex PCR; TCRdb's copy keeps in-frame clones and lacks some. The sample lists 550,000 to 750,000 clones, less than 97% occurring once. The study, taken as a whole, reports: Researchers sampled blood only, noting tissue repertoires likely differ. Of the naive CD4 clonotypes, roughly 5% were shared across a handful of donors.

The sample comprised naive CD8+ T cells sorted from blood. V is TRBV14 and J is TRBJ2-7; D is uncertain. The sequence was obtained from a woman aged 25 to 39 in good health. The CDR3 loop reads CASSQGVEQYF. The CDR3 coding sequence is TGTGCCAGCAGCCAAGGTGTAGAGCAGTACTTC.